Listed below are T cell receptor beta chains from one sample, sequenced in a study of regulatory T cells in long-lasting Graves disease. TCRdb re-derived calls from the multiplex PCR reads in MiXCR, one entry per CDR3 protein. The table lists 350,000 to 500,000 distinct CDR3 sequences, less than 15% of them singletons. The same data also went into a second study, on T cells in Graves' hyperthyroidism and ophthalmopathy.

Sequenced material: peripheral blood mononuclear cells (PBMCs), taken at new diagnosis, from a patient treated with antithyroid drugs. These receptor sequences come from a woman in her forties or fifties with Graves disease. CDR3s include the opening cysteine and the closing phenylalanine or tryptophan. D genes are given only for firm matches. Size values are once, few and many counts, or a class for expanded clones, and some rows have none.

V: TRBV5-1
size: many
J: TRBJ1-6
D: .
DNA: TGCGCCAGCCGACCCACGGGACAAAATAATTCACCCCTCCACTTT
CDR3: CASRPTGQNNSPLHF

V: TRBV19
size: many
J: TRBJ2-1
D: .
DNA: TGTGCCAGTAGTATAGATCGGACGACGGGTGAGCAGTTCTTC
CDR3: CASSIDRTTGEQFF

V: TRBV13
size: many
J: TRBJ2-7
D: .
DNA: TGTGCCAGCTCCAAGCCCGACCTCTACGAGCAGTACTTC
CDR3: CASSKPDLYEQYF

V: TRBV10-1
size: many
J: TRBJ2-5
D: .
DNA: TGCGCCAGCAGTGAAGGGTCGAGCGGCAGAGAGACCCAGTACTTC
CDR3: CASSEGSSGRETQYF

V: TRBV10-3
size: many
J: TRBJ2-7
D: TRBD1
DNA: TGTGCCATCGGTACCGGGACAGGGGGGAACGAGCAGTACTTC
CDR3: CAIGTGTGGNEQYF

V: TRBV11-2
size: many
J: TRBJ2-7
D: .
DNA: TGTGCCAGCAGCTTAGATCGGCCTAGCAACGAGCAGTACTTC
CDR3: CASSLDRPSNEQYF

V: TRBV18
size: .
J: TRBJ2-7
D: .
DNA: TGTGCCAGCTCACCACGTATTCTCCCATCGGCAGGGGCCCTCTACGAGCAGTACTTC
CDR3: CASSPRILPSAGALYEQYF

V: TRBV7-9
size: few
J: TRBJ2-5
D: TRBD2
DNA: TGTGCCAGCAGCTTAGTAGCGGGAGGGCGTGAGACCCAGTACTTC
CDR3: CASSLVAGGRETQYF

V: TRBV27
size: .
J: TRBJ2-2
D: .
DNA: TGTGCCAGCACCGGCTGGGGGACTACCGGGGAGCTGTTTTTT
CDR3: CASTGWGTTGELFF

V: TRBV5-4
size: .
J: TRBJ2-1
D: .
DNA: TGTGCCAGCAGCCAGACAGCTGCGGGTAACAATGAGCAGTTCTTC
CDR3: CASSQTAAGNNEQFF

V: TRBV20-1
size: many
J: TRBJ2-7
D: .
DNA: TGCAGTGCTAGGGGAGCCTCTTCCTACGAGCAGTACTTC
CDR3: CSARGASSYEQYF

V: TRBV24-1
size: many
J: TRBJ2-5
D: .
DNA: TGTGCCACCAGTAAGACCCTACCGGGGACCCAGTACTTC
CDR3: CATSKTLPGTQYF

V: TRBV10-1
size: many
J: TRBJ2-1
D: .
DNA: TGCGCCAGCAGTGAGTCCCCCAGGAACAATGAGCAGTTCTTC
CDR3: CASSESPRNNEQFF

V: TRBV6-1
size: few
J: TRBJ2-1
D: TRBD2
DNA: TGTGCCAGCAGTAGTACTAGCGTACACGCGCAGTTCTTC
CDR3: CASSSTSVHAQFF

V: TRBV6-5
size: .
J: TRBJ2-7
D: .
DNA: TGTGCCAGCAGTTACAGGGCCGGCGGCTACGAGCAGTACTTC
CDR3: CASSYRAGGYEQYF

V: TRBV11-2
size: many
J: TRBJ2-7
D: TRBD2
DNA: TGTGCCAGCAGCGCAGCGGGAGGCACCTACGAGCAGTACTTC
CDR3: CASSAAGGTYEQYF

V: TRBV7-2
size: few
J: TRBJ1-5
D: .
DNA: TGTGCCAGCAGTTCTTCCCTACATGGGTCCCCTTCCCAGCATTTT
CDR3: CASSSSLHGSPSQHF

V: TRBV28
size: many
J: TRBJ2-5
D: .
DNA: TGTGCCAGCAGTCCCACAGGGACGGGAGAGACCCAGTACTTC
CDR3: CASSPTGTGETQYF

V: TRBV2
size: many
J: TRBJ1-4
D: .
DNA: TGTGCCAGCAGTGAAGGCCCCTTGCGGGAAAAACTGTTTTTT
CDR3: CASSEGPLREKLFF

V: TRBV19
size: .
J: TRBJ2-2
D: .
DNA: TGTGCCAGTAGTATAAGGGCGGGGTCGAACACCGGGGAGCTGTTTTTT
CDR3: CASSIRAGSNTGELFF

V: TRBV19
size: .
J: TRBJ2-3
D: TRBD2
DNA: TGTGCCAGTAGTCCCGGACTAGCGGGAGCAGATTCGCAGTATTTT
CDR3: CASSPGLAGADSQYF

V: TRBV29-1
size: many
J: TRBJ2-7
D: TRBD2
DNA: TGCAGCGTTGAGGGGACTAGCGGGAGTTCGTACGAGCAGTACTTC
CDR3: CSVEGTSGSSYEQYF

V: TRBV5-1
size: many
J: TRBJ2-5
D: .
DNA: TGCGCCAGCAGCTTAAATAGGTCTGGCGTTAACCAAGAGACCCAGTACTTC
CDR3: CASSLNRSGVNQETQYF

V: TRBV11-2
size: many
J: TRBJ2-1
D: .
DNA: TGTGCCAGCAGCTTAGATCCGGGTTTAGAGGGGGAGCAGTTCTTC
CDR3: CASSLDPGLEGEQFF